Many counts were recorded for the clone carrying this TCR beta chain. The length of the CDR3 is 13 residues. Germline V gene sequence: CDR1 SEHNR, CDR2 FQNEAQ (reference sequence). V lost 3 bases, J lost 2 bases, and 8 bases lay in between. These data originate in a study of T-cell memory formation after mild COVID-19. Study-level information: Largely donor-specific TCR clusters were found.

Each CDR3 protein gets one entry after TCRdb re-called the 5' RACE reads with MiXCR. The sample lists tens of thousands of distinct CDR3 sequences, approximately 15% occurring once. The sequence derives from an adult woman who had mild COVID-19 (a few samples of this study predate the infection). Cell type and time point are not known. Sequencing used PBMCs or a T cell subset sorted from them (not recorded which). The rearrangement uses TRBV7-9 and TRBJ2-7; the D is unclear. The CDR3 region has the DNA TGTGCCAGCAGCTTGGGCCTAGCCTACGAGCAGTACTTC. The encoded protein is CASSLGLAYEQYF.